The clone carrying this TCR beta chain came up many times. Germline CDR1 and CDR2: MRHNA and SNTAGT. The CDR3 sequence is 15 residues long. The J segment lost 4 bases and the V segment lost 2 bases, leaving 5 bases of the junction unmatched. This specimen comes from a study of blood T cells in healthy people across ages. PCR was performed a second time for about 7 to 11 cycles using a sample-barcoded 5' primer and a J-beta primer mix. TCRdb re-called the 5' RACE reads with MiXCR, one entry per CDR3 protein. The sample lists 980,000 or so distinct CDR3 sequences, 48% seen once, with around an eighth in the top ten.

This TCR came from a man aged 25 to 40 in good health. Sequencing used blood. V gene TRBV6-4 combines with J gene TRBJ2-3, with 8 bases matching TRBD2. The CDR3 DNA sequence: TGTGCCAGCAGTGACGCCGGGGGGGAATCAGATACGCAGTATTTT. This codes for CASSDAGGESDTQYF.